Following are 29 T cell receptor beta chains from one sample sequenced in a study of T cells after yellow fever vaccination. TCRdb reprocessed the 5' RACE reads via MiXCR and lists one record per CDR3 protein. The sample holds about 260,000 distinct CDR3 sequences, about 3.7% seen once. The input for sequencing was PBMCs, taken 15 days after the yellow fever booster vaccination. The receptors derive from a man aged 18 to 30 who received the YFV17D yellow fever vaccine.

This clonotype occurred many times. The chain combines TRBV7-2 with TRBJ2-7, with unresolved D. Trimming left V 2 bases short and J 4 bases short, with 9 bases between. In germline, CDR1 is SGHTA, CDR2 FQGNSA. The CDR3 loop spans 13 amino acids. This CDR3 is CASSLTTYYEQYV. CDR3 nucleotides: TGTGCCAGCAGCTTAACCACTTATTACGAGCAGTACGTC.

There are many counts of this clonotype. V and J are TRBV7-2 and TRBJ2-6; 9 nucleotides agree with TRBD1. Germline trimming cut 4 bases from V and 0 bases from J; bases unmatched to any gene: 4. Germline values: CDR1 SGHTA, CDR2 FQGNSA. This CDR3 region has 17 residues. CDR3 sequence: CASSWGQGLSGANVLTF. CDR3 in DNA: TGTGCCAGCAGCTGGGGACAGGGACTCTCTGGGGCCAACGTCCTGACTTTC.

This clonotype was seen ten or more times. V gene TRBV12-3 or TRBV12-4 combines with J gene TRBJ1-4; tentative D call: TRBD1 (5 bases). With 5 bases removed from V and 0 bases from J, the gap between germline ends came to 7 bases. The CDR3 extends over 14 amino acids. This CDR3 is CASSRTSTNEKLFF. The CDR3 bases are TGTGCCAGCAGTCGGACATCAACTAATGAAAAACTGTTTTTT.

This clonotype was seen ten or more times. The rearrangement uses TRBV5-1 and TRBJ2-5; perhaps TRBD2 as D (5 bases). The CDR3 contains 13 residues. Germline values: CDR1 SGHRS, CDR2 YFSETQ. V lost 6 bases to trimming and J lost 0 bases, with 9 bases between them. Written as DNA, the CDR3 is TGCGCCAGCAACCCGGGAAACCAAGAGACCCAGTACTTC. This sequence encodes CASNPGNQETQYF.

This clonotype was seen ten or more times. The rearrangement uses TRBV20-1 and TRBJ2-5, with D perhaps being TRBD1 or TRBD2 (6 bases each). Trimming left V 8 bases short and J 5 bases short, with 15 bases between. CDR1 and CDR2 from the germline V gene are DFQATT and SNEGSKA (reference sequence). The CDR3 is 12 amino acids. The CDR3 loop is CSFGGVGETQYF. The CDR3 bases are TGCAGTTTCGGGGGCGTGGGGGAGACCCAGTACTTC.

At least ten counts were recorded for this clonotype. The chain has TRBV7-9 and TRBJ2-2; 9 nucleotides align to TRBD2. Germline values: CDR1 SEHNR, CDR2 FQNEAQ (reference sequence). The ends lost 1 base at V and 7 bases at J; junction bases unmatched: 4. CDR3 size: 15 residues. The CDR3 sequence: CASSLGTSAIGELFF. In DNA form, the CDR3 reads TGTGCCAGCAGCTTAGGGACTAGCGCTATCGGGGAGCTGTTTTTT.

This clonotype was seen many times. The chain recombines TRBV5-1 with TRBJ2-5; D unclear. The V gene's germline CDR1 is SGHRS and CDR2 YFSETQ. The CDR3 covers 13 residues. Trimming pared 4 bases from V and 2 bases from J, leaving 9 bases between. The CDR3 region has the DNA TGCGCCAGCAGCCCACTCATTCAAGAGACCCAGTACTTC. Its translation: CASSPLIQETQYF.

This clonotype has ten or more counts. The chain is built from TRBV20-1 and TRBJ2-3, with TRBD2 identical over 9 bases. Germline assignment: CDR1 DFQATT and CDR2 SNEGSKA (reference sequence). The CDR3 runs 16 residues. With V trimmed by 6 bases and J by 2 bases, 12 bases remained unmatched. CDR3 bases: TGCAGTGCGGACGGGGGTAGCGGGGGACCCACAGATACGCAGTATTTT. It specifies CSADGGSGGPTDTQYF.

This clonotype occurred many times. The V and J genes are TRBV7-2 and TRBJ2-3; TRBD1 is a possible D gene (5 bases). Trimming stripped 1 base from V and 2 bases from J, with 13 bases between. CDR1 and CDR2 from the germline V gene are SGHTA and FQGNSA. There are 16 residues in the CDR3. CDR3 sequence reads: CASSLVLGHPTDTQYF. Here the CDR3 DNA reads TGTGCCAGCAGCTTAGTCCTTGGACATCCCACAGATACGCAGTATTTT. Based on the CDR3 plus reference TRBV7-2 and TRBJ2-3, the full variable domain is GAGVSQSPSNKVTEKGKDVELRCDPISGHTALYWYRQSLGQGLEFLIYFQGNSAPDKSGLPSDRFSAERTGGSVSTLTIQRTQQEDSAVYLCASSLVLGHPTDTQYFGPGTRLTVL.

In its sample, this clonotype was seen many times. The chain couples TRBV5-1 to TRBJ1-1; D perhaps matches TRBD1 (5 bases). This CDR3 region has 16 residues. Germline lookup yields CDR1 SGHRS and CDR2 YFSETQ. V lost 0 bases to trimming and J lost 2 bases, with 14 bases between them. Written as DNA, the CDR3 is TGCGCCAGCAGCTTGGGCGGCAGGGACGGAAACACTGAAGCTTTCTTT. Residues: CASSLGGRDGNTEAFF.

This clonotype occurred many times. The CDR3 bases are TGTGCCAGCAGCGACGGACGTCGGGAGACCCAGTACTTC. It encodes CASSDGRRETQYF. This chain links TRBV7-2 with TRBJ2-5; D is ambiguous. This CDR3 comprises 13 residues. The germline CDR1 and CDR2 sequences are SGHTA and FQGNSA. Trimming stripped 5 bases from V and 5 bases from J, with 12 bases between.

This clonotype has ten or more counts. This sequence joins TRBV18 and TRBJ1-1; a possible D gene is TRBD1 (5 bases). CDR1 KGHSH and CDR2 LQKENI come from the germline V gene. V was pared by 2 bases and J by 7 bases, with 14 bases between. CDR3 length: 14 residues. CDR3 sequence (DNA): TGTGCCAGCTCACCAGGGGAGGGGCGCCATGAAGCTTTCTTT. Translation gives CASSPGEGRHEAFF.

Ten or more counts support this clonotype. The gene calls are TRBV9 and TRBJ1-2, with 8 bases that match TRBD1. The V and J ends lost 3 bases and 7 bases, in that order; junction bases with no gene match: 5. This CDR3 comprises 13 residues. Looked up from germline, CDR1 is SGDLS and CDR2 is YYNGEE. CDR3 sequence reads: CASSAQGAGGYTF. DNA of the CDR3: TGTGCCAGCAGCGCCCAGGGGGCGGGTGGCTACACCTTC. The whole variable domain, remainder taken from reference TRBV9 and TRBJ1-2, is DSGVTQTPKHLITATGQRVTLRCSPRSGDLSVYWYQQSLDQGLQFLIQYYNGEERAKGNILERFSAQQFPDLHSELNLSSLELGDSALYFCASSAQGAGGYTFGSGTRLTVV.

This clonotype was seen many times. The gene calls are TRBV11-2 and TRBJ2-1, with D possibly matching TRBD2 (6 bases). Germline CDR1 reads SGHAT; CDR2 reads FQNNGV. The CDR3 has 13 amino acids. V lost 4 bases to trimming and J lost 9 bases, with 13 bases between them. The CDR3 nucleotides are TGTGCCAGCAGCTCACTACTAGCTTTTGAGCAGTTCTTC. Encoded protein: CASSSLLAFEQFF.

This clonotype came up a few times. The CDR3 region has the DNA TGTGCCACCAGTTCCGGGACAGGGCCCGAGCAGTACTTC. Protein product: CATSSGTGPEQYF. V is TRBV15 and J is TRBJ2-7; the match to TRBD1 covers 9 bases. This CDR3 is built from 13 residues. The germline CDR1 and CDR2 sequences are LNHNV and YYDKDF (reference sequence). V was pared by 6 bases and J by 6 bases, with 6 bases of the junction left unmatched.

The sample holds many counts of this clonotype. CDR3 in amino acids: CASSLESSGELFF. CDR3 nucleotide sequence: TGCGCCAGCAGCTTGGAGTCTTCCGGGGAGCTGTTTTTT. The chain recombines TRBV5-1 with TRBJ2-2; no clear D. This CDR3 contains 13 residues. The V gene lost 0 bases and the J gene lost 6 bases, with 6 bases spanning the gap. Per the germline V gene, CDR1 is SGHRS and CDR2 is YFSETQ.

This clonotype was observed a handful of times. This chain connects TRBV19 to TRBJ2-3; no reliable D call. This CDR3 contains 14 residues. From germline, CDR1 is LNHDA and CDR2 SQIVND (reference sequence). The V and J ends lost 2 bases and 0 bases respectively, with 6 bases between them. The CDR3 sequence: CASSIQASTDTQYF. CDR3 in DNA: TGTGCCAGTAGTATACAGGCGAGCACAGATACGCAGTATTTT. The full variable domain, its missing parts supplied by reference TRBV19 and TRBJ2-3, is DGGITQSPKYLFRKEGQNVTLSCEQNLNHDAMYWYRQDPGQGLRLIYYSQIVNDFQKGDIAEGYSVSREKKESFPLTVTSAQKNPTAFYLCASSIQASTDTQYFGPGTRLTVL.

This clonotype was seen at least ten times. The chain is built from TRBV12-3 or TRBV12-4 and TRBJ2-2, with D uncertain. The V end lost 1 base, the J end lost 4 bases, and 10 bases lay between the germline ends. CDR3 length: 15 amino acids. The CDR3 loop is CASSLGRLGTGELFF. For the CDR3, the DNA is TGTGCCAGCAGTTTAGGTCGGCTAGGCACCGGGGAGCTGTTTTTT.

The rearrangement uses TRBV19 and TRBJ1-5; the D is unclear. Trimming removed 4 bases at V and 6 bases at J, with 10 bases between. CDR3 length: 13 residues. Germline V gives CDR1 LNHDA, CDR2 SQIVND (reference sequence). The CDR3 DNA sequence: TGTGCCAGTAGTAGCTCTTGGTTTCAGCCCCAGCATTTT. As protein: CASSSSWFQPQHF.

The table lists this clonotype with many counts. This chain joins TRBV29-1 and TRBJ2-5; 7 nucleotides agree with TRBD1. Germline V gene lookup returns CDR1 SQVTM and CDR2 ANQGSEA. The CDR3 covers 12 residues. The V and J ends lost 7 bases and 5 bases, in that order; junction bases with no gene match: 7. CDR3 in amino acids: CSGRQGVETQYF. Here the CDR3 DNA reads TGCAGCGGACGACAGGGAGTTGAGACCCAGTACTTC.

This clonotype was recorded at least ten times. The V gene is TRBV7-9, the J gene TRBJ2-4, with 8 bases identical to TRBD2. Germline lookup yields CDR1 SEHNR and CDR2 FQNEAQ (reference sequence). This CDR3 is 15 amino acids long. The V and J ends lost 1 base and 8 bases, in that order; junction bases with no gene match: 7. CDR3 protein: CASSLVRTSRDIQYF. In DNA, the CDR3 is TGTGCCAGCAGCTTAGTCAGGACTAGCCGGGACATTCAGTACTTC.

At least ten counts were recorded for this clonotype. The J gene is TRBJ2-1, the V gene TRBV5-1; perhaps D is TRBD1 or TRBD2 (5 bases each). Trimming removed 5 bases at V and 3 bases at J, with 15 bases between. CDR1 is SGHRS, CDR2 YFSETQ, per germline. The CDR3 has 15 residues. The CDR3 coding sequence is TGCGCCAGCAGGACTATAGGGGCTAACTACAATGAGCAGTTCTTC. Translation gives CASRTIGANYNEQFF. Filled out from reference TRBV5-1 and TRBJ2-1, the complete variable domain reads KAGVTQTPRYLIKTRGQQVTLSCSPISGHRSVSWYQQTPGQGLQFLFEYFSETQRNKGNFPGRFSGRQFSNSRSEMNVSTLELGDSALYLCASRTIGANYNEQFFGPGTRLTVL.

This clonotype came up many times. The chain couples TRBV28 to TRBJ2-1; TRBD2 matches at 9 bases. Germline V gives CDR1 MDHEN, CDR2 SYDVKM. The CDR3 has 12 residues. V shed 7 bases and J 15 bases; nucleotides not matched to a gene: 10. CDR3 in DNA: TGTGCCAGCAACGGCGGGGGGGCCCTTTTGTTCTTC. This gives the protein CASNGGGALLFF.

CDR3 residues: CASSSPASVTEAFF. The DNA for the CDR3 is TGCGCCAGCAGCTCCCCGGCCTCGGTCACTGAAGCTTTCTTT. This sequence joins TRBV5-1 and TRBJ1-1; D remains ambiguous. In germline, CDR1 is SGHRS, CDR2 YFSETQ. The CDR3 covers 14 residues. Trimming took 3 bases from V and 4 from J, leaving 13 bases between them. Full variable domain (outside the CDR3, taken from reference TRBV5-1 and TRBJ1-1): KAGVTQTPRYLIKTRGQQVTLSCSPISGHRSVSWYQQTPGQGLQFLFEYFSETQRNKGNFPGRFSGRQFSNSRSEMNVSTLELGDSALYLCASSSPASVTEAFFGQGTRLTVV.

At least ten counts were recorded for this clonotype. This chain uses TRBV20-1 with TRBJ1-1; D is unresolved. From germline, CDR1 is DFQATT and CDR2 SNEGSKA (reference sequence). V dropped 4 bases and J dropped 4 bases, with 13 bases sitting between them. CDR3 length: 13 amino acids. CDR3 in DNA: TGCAGTGCTATCTACCCGGGCATCACTGAAGCTTTCTTT. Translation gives CSAIYPGITEAFF.

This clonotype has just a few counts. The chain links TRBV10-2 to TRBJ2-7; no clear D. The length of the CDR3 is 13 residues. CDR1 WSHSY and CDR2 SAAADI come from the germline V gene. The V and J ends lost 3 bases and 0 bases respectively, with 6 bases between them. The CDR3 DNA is TGCGCCAGCAGTGACTCTCGCTCCTACGAGCAGTACGTC. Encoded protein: CASSDSRSYEQYV.

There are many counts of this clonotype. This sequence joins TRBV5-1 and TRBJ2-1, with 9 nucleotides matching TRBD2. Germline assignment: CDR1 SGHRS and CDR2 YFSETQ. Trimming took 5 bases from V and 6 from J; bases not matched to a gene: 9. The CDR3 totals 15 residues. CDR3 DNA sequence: TGCGCCAGCAGAGTATCGGCGGGGGGGCCCAATGAGCAGTTCTTC. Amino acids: CASRVSAGGPNEQFF.

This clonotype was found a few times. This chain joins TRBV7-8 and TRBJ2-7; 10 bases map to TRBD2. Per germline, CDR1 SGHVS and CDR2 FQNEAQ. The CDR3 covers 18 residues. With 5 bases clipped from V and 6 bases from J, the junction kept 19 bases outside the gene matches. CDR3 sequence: CASSPRAGFIRLAGEQYV. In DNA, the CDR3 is TGTGCCAGCAGCCCGCGGGCAGGGTTTATACGACTAGCGGGCGAGCAGTACGTC.

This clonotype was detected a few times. The CDR3 region is CASSTPGHNFGGAFF. The CDR3, as DNA: TGTGCCAGCAGCACACCGGGCCACAACTTCGGGGGAGCTTTCTTT. The J gene is TRBJ1-1, the V gene TRBV7-9; D is possibly TRBD1 (5 bases). V was cut by 5 bases and J by 10 bases, with 23 bases left in between. In germline, CDR1 is SEHNR, CDR2 FQNEAQ (reference sequence). CDR3 size: 15 residues.